The clone carrying this TCR beta chain was counted between two and nine times. Antigen specificity is unknown. This sample is part of a study of cytomegalovirus exposure and HLA in healthy donors. Broader study findings: Rarity held for most TCR sequences, but there were some public TCRs that occurred in many donors. Some V segments, including TRBV6-2 and TRBV6-3, were excluded as indistinguishable.

Among the donors, all were healthy bone marrow donors. Donors counted as nominally healthy when sampled, yet unrecorded immune exposures were likely. PCR primers comprised 60 Vbeta and 13 Jbeta primers. Clones were read by immunoSEQ multiplex PCR, and TCRdb kept only the in-frame ones, dropping some. The data contain under 150,000 clones, roughly 9.6% of them seen just once; the ten biggest clones take up roughly 6.4%. The V and J ends lost 2 bases and 10 bases respectively, with 6 bases between them. The length of the CDR3 is 11 residues. The germline gives CDR1 MNHEY, CDR2 SVGAGI. This TCR derives from a woman aged 40 to 50 in good health and CMV-seropositive. V usage is TRBV6-5 and J usage is TRBJ2-1, with unresolved D. Material for sequencing was PBMCs. CDR3 nucleotide sequence: TGTGCCAGCAGTTACATGGGCGAGCAGTTCTTC. Its protein is CASSYMGEQFF.